The present T cell receptor (beta chain) was sequenced within a study of blood T cell repertoires in COVID-19. Patients of the Seattle cohort, enrolled during active infection, were followed longitudinally. This table comes from immunoSEQ multiplex PCR, and its TCRdb copy is limited to in-frame clones, with some not included. The sample records around 340,000 clones, 70% to 90% being singletons. The CDR3 loop spans 12 amino acids. The V gene lost 3 bases and the J gene lost 8 bases, with 7 bases spanning the gap. The sequence derives from an older woman with COVID-19, enrolled during active disease. Sequenced: peripheral blood. The rearrangement joins TRBV12-3 or TRBV12-4 to TRBJ2-2, with D unresolved. CDR3 in DNA: TGTGCCAGCAGTTTTTTCGGTGGGGAGCTGTTTTTT. This gives the protein CASSFFGGELFF.